This T cell receptor beta chain was identified in a study of identical twins' blood T cells. TCRdb redid the calling of the 5' RACE reads with MiXCR, one entry per CDR3 protein. The repertoire consists of 300,000 to 400,000 distinct CDR3 sequences, with 28% occurring once and the leading ten covering roughly 6.1%. Unmatched junction bases numbered 9, after V lost 6 bases and J lost 5 bases. This CDR3 region has 13 residues. CDR1 is DFQATT and CDR2 is SNEGSKA in the germline V gene (reference sequence). The sequenced sample consisted of PBMCs. The genes are TRBV20-1 and TRBJ1-2; 7 positions agree with TRBD1. The clonotype was recovered from a woman aged 18 to 49 in good health. The CDR3 nucleotides read TGCAGTGCCCGCCAGGGGGACAGATATGGCTACACCTTC. Translated: CSARQGDRYGYTF.